What follows are 23 T cell receptor beta chains derived from one specimen sequenced in a study of OX40 agonist ivuxolimab in advanced cancers. Libraries were prepared by immunoSEQ multiplex PCR; TCRdb keeps only in-frame clonotypes and omits some of them. The sample has approximately 50,000 clones, over 80% seen once. The sequencing here drew on CD4+ or CD8+ T cells sorted from blood, taken in a trial of the OX40 agonist ivuxolimab. The receptors come from an adult with an advanced solid tumor such as melanoma, head and neck, liver or kidney cancer.

This clone has a count of ten or more. The chain combines TRBV29-1 with TRBJ2-3; possibly TRBD1 for D (6 bases). The CDR3 is made up of 12 amino acids. Trimming removed 6 bases at V and 4 bases at J, with 11 bases between. Per germline, CDR1 SQVTM and CDR2 ANQGSEA. CDR3 residues: CSVLPGADTQYF. As DNA, the CDR3 is TGCAGCGTGCTCCCAGGGGCAGATACGCAGTATTTT.

This chain connects TRBV7-2 to TRBJ2-1, with 10 nucleotides matching TRBD2. The V segment lost 5 bases and the J segment 4 bases; nucleotides outside the gene matches: 8. The CDR3 has 16 amino acids. Germline values: CDR1 SGHTA, CDR2 FQGNSA. The CDR3 coding sequence is TGTGCCAGCAGCATCGCCGGGACTAGCGTTTACAATGAGCAGTTCTTC. As protein: CASSIAGTSVYNEQFF.

V usage is TRBV18 and J usage is TRBJ1-6; 7 bases map to TRBD1. Germline V gene data show CDR1 as KGHSH and CDR2 as LQKENI. CDR3 size: 15 residues. V was pared by 5 bases and J by 7 bases, with 8 bases of the junction left unmatched. The CDR3 sequence is CASSTTGSGNSPLHF. CDR3 DNA: TGTGCCAGCTCAACGACAGGGTCAGGGAATTCACCCCTCCACTTT. Complete variable domain (other parts from reference TRBV18 and TRBJ1-6): NAGVMQNPRHLVRRRGQEARLRCSPMKGHSHVYWYRQLPEEGLKFMVYLQKENIIDESGMPKERFSAEFPKEGPSILRIQQVVRGDSAAYFCASSTTGSGNSPLHFGNGTRLTVT.

The chain combines TRBV6-5 with TRBJ2-5, with D unresolved. Trimming pared 0 bases from V and 1 base from J, leaving 6 bases between. Germline CDR1 reads MNHEY; CDR2 reads SVGAGI. The CDR3 totals 14 residues. The CDR3 sequence: CASSYSRGQETQYF. CDR3 in DNA: TGTGCCAGCAGTTACTCGAGAGGCCAAGAGACCCAGTACTTC.

The rearrangement joins TRBV6-5 to TRBJ1-2; D is possibly TRBD1 (6 bases). Deletions cut 8 bases from V and 5 bases from J, with 21 bases between. CDR1 is MNHEY, CDR2 SVGAGI, per germline. CDR3 length: 15 amino acids. Here the CDR3 reads CASLSVPGASYGYTF. In DNA, the CDR3 is TGTGCCAGCCTCTCCGTCCCGGGGGCCTCGTATGGCTACACCTTC.

V usage is TRBV11-3 and J usage is TRBJ1-1; 7 nucleotides agree with TRBD1. Germline V gene sequence: CDR1 SGHNT, CDR2 YENEEA. After removal of 4 bases from V and 8 bases from J, the junction contained 16 bases not matched to a gene. The CDR3 contains 16 residues. The CDR3 DNA reads TGTGCCAGCAGCTCCCGGGACAGAAGGCCCGCGGTCGAAGCTTTCTTT. It yields the protein CASSSRDRRPAVEAFF.

The rearrangement joins TRBV2 to TRBJ2-5; 7 nucleotides line up with TRBD1. V was pared by 6 bases and J by 2 bases, with 6 bases of the junction left unmatched. This CDR3 comprises 14 residues. From germline, CDR1 is SNHLY and CDR2 FYNNEI. CDR3 bases: TGTGCCAGCAGCCTTGGGACAGCTCAAGAGACCCAGTACTTC. It codes for CASSLGTAQETQYF.

V gene TRBV19 combines with J gene TRBJ2-3, with D uncertain. Germline V gene data show CDR1 as LNHDA and CDR2 as SQIVND (reference sequence). CDR3 length equals 14 residues. Trimming took off 3 bases at V and 5 bases at J, with 12 bases between the two ends. The CDR3 nucleotides read TGTGCCAGTAGTATGGGCCTTCCCAGAGATACGCAGTATTTT. This codes for CASSMGLPRDTQYF.

V gene TRBV6-6 combines with J gene TRBJ2-3; D unresolved. V lost 6 bases and J 6 bases, leaving 7 bases between the germline ends. Per germline, CDR1 MNHNY and CDR2 SVGAGI (reference sequence). The CDR3 totals 11 residues. The CDR3 spells CASRYGDTQYF. The CDR3 DNA reads as TGTGCCAGCAGATATGGGGATACGCAGTATTTT.

J is TRBJ1-1 and V is TRBV7-9; D is unclear. V was clipped by 1 base and J by 1 base, with 7 bases between them. The CDR3 is 14 residues long. Germline V gives CDR1 SEHNR, CDR2 FQNEAQ (reference sequence). The CDR3 coding sequence is TGTGCCAGCAGCTTAGTAGGAGAGAACACTGAAGCTTTCTTT. Translated, it gives CASSLVGENTEAFF.

This clone showed up just a few times. The chain combines TRBV5-4 with TRBJ2-2; D not certain. The CDR3 runs to 13 residues. In germline, CDR1 is SGHNT, CDR2 YYREEE (reference sequence). V lost 4 bases and J lost 6, with 10 bases in between. CDR3 sequence reads: CASSVKGPGELFF. CDR3 nucleotide sequence: TGTGCCAGCAGCGTAAAAGGACCCGGGGAGCTGTTTTTT. Filled out from reference TRBV5-4 and TRBJ2-2, the complete variable domain reads ETGVTQSPTHLIKTRGQQVTLRCSSQSGHNTVSWYQQALGQGPQFIFQYYREEENGRGNFPPRFSGLQFPNYSSELNVNALELDDSALYLCASSVKGPGELFFGEGSRLTVL.

The table lists this clone with a count of one. J is TRBJ2-5 and V is TRBV18, with a tentative D call TRBD1 (6 bases). The germline gives CDR1 KGHSH, CDR2 LQKENI. This CDR3 is 13 amino acids long. V was shortened by 10 bases and J by 4 bases, with 16 bases between the two germline ends. Written as DNA, the CDR3 is TGTGCCACCCTAAGGGGGATTGGAGAGACCCAGTACTTC. Its translation: CATLRGIGETQYF.

A single count supports this clone. The chain has TRBV28 and TRBJ2-3; D gene uncertain. Germline V gives CDR1 MDHEN, CDR2 SYDVKM. Between the trimmed V and J ends, which lost 5 bases and 3 bases, there was a span of 0 bases. This CDR3 comprises 10 residues. The CDR3 sequence: CASSTDTQYF. In DNA, the CDR3 is TGTGCCAGCAGTACAGATACGCAGTATTTT.

CDR3 coding DNA: TGTGCCAGCAGCTTAGTTGTCGGAGAGACCCAGTACTTC. This encodes CASSLVVGETQYF. V usage is TRBV7-9 and J usage is TRBJ2-5; D gene ambiguous. The V and J ends lost 1 base and 4 bases respectively, with 7 bases between them. Germline assignment: CDR1 SEHNR and CDR2 FQNEAQ (reference sequence). There are 13 residues in the CDR3.

The gene calls are TRBV5-5 and TRBJ2-2; unclear D gene. Trimming cost V 5 bases and J 5 bases, with 7 bases left between them. CDR3 length: 12 residues. Germline V gives CDR1 SGHKS, CDR2 YYEKEE (reference sequence). Here the CDR3 reads CASSFQTGELFF. The CDR3 nucleotides read TGTGCCAGCAGTTTTCAGACCGGGGAGCTGTTTTTT.

The V gene is TRBV29-1, the J gene TRBJ1-2; perhaps TRBD1 as D (5 bases). The CDR3 length is 14 residues. Germline V gives CDR1 SQVTM, CDR2 ANQGSEA. Trimming stripped 4 bases from V and 7 bases from J, with 19 bases between. The CDR3, as DNA: TGCAGCGTTGCCGGATTCGCTGGGGCGCCTGGCTACACCTTC. It translates to CSVAGFAGAPGYTF.

The chain recombines TRBV7-7 with TRBJ2-7; D is ambiguous. Per germline, CDR1 SSHAT and CDR2 FNYEAQ (reference sequence). The CDR3 sequence is 13 residues long. V shed 5 bases and J shed 7 bases, with 15 bases lying between them. CDR3 nucleotides: TGTGCCAGCAGCGTAGGCCTAGGAAAGGAGCAGTACTTC. Translating it yields CASSVGLGKEQYF.

V is TRBV19 and J is TRBJ2-7; D is ambiguous. V dropped 4 bases and J dropped 3 bases, with 10 bases sitting between them. Germline assignment: CDR1 LNHDA and CDR2 SQIVND (reference sequence). CDR3 length: 13 amino acids. The CDR3 DNA follows: TGTGCCAGTAGTACCCCTCTAGACTACGAGCAGTACTTC. The encoded protein is CASSTPLDYEQYF.

CDR3 sequence (DNA): TGTGCCAGTAGTATGACCTGGGGCCTCCAAGAGACCCAGTACTTC. Translated, it gives CASSMTWGLQETQYF. This sequence joins TRBV19 and TRBJ2-5; D perhaps matches TRBD1 (5 bases). The CDR3 extends over 15 amino acids. Germline V gene data show CDR1 as LNHDA and CDR2 as SQIVND (reference sequence). The V end was cut by 3 bases, the J end by 1 base, with 12 bases between.

The rearrangement joins TRBV14 to TRBJ2-2, with D hard to call. V was cut by 3 bases and J by 3 bases, with 17 bases left in between. The CDR3 length is 17 residues. Germline CDR1 and CDR2: SGHDN and FVKESK. CDR3 sequence reads: CASSQYTGGQYTGELFF. The DNA of the CDR3 is TGTGCCAGCAGCCAGTATACCGGTGGGCAGTACACCGGGGAGCTGTTTTTT.

The chain links TRBV5-4 to TRBJ2-5; perhaps TRBD2 as D (6 bases). Germline V gives CDR1 SGHNT, CDR2 YYREEE (reference sequence). The CDR3 runs to 18 residues. The V end was cut by 0 bases, the J end by 2 bases, with 20 bases between. In DNA form, the CDR3 reads TGTGCCAGCAGCTTGGTCTACGGGTCGGAGGGAGCTCAAGAGACCCAGTACTTC. Residues: CASSLVYGSEGAQETQYF.

This chain joins TRBV10-3 and TRBJ1-2; D gene ambiguous. The V gene's germline CDR1 is ENHRY and CDR2 SYGVKD. Trimming took 3 bases from V and 3 from J, leaving 5 bases between them. CDR3 size: 12 residues. CDR3 loop: CAISEGYYGYTF. In nucleotides, the CDR3 is TGTGCCATCAGTGAAGGGTACTATGGCTACACCTTC.

The chain uses TRBV4-2 and TRBJ2-1, with no clear D. CDR3 length: 14 residues. V lost 2 bases to trimming and J lost 6 bases, with 11 bases between them. Germline lookup yields CDR1 LGHNA and CDR2 YNFKEQ. CDR3 region: CASSQHLGSNEQFF. The CDR3 region has the DNA TGTGCCAGCAGCCAACACCTAGGCAGCAATGAGCAGTTCTTC.